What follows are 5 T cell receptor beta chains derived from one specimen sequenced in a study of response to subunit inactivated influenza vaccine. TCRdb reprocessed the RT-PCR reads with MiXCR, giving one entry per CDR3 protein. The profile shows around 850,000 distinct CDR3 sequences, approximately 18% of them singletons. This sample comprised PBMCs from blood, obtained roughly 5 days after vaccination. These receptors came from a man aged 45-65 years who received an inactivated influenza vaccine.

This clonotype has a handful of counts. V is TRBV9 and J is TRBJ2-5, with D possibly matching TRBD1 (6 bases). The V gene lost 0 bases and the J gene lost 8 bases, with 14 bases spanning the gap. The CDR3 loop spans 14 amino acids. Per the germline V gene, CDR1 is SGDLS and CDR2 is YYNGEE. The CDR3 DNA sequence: TGTGCCAGCAGCGTAGGACAGGCCGAGGGCACCCAGTACTTC. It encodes CASSVGQAEGTQYF.

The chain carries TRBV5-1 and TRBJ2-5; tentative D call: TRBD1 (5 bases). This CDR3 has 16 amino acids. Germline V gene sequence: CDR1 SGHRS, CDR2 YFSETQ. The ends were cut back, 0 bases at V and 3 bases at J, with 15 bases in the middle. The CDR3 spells CASSLDNRQRKETQYF. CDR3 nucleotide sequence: TGCGCCAGCAGCTTGGATAACCGACAGCGTAAAGAGACCCAGTACTTC.

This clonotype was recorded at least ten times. The CDR3: CATSSSGDEQFF. The CDR3, as DNA: TGTGCCACCAGCAGTTCAGGGGACGAGCAGTTCTTC. The chain employs TRBV15 and TRBJ2-1; maybe TRBD1 (6 bases). V was cut by 3 bases and J by 10 bases, with 10 bases left in between. The germline V gene has CDR1 LNHNV and CDR2 YYDKDF (reference sequence). This CDR3 has 12 amino acids.

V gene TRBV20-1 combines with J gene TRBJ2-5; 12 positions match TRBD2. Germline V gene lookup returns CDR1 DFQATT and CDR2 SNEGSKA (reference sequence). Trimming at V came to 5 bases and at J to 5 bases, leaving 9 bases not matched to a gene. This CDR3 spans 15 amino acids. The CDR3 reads CSARWTSGNGETQYF. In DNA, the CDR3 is TGCAGTGCTCGCTGGACTAGCGGGAACGGGGAGACCCAGTACTTC.

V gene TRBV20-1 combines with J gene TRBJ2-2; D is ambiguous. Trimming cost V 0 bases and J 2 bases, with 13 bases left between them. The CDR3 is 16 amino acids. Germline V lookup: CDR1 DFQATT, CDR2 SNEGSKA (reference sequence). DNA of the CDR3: TGCAGTGCTAGAGATCGGCGACCCCAAAACACCGGGGAGCTGTTTTTT. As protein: CSARDRRPQNTGELFF.